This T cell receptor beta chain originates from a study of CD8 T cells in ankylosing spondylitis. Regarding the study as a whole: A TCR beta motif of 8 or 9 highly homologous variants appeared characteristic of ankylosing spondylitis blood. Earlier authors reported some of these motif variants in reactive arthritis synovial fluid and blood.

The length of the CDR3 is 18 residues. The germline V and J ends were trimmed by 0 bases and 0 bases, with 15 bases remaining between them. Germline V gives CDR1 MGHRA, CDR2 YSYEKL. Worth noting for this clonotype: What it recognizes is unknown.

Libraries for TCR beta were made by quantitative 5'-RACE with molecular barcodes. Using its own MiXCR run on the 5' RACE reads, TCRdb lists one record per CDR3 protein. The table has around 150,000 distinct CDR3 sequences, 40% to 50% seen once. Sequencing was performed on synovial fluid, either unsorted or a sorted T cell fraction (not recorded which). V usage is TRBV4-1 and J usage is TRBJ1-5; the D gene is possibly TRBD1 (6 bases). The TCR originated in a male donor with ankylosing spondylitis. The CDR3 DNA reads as TGCGCCAGCAGCCAAGATTTGCAGGGGATATATAGCAATCAGCCCCAGCATTTT. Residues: CASSQDLQGIYSNQPQHF.